This entry is about one T cell receptor beta chain. Its antigen is currently unknown. This CDR3 region has 12 residues. Trimming took off 8 bases at V and 7 bases at J, with 9 bases between the two ends. This entry belongs to a study of human T cells and chemical hapten exposure. About the research overall: 2% DPC applied to an approximately 2 cm by approximately 2 cm arm area sensitized donors.

Stated time point: patch test 1, 2 weeks after DPC sensitization. As for treatment: therapeutic diphenylcyclopropenone sensitization with weekly scalp DPC. TCRdb used MiXCR to reprocess the RACE reads, holding one entry per CDR3 protein. The sample carries 180,000 or so distinct CDR3 sequences, 20% to 25% recorded once. Findings of the study overall: Controls had significantly fewer large CDR3 similarity clusters than were formed by expanded TCRs.

The V and J genes are TRBV12-3 or TRBV12-4 and TRBJ1-6; D not certain. The sequences come from whole blood, collected in connection with sensitization to the hapten diphenylcyclopropenone (DPC). The receptor's source is a woman in her fifties or sixties with alopecia areata. Some clones in this sample may be carry-over from other donors' samples. CDR3 region: CASRGRNSPLHF. The CDR3 DNA follows: TGTGCCAGCCGTGGGCGAAATTCACCCCTCCACTTT.